These T cell receptor beta chains were read from a single sample in a study of T cell responses to AZD1222 COVID-19 vaccine. This table comes from immunoSEQ multiplex PCR, and its TCRdb copy is limited to in-frame clones, with some not included. The table lists about 170,000 clones, approximately 95% of them singletons. The sample here was peripheral blood, taken on day 0 of AZD1222 vaccination. The origin of the receptors is an adult in good health. Each CDR3 is given with its conserved first and last residue. The order of the fields is CDR3 protein, J gene, CDR3 length, V gene.

CDR3aa: CASSPQYPSSYEQYF
j_gene: TRBJ2-7
len: 15
v_gene: TRBV7-9

CDR3aa: CASSTRPFTSDTQYF
j_gene: TRBJ2-3
len: 15
v_gene: TRBV19

CDR3aa: CASSQVRLAGGETQYF
j_gene: TRBJ2-5
len: 16
v_gene: TRBV3-1/TRBV3-2

CDR3aa: CASSEVRGDGYTF
j_gene: TRBJ1-2
len: 13
v_gene: TRBV6-1

CDR3aa: CASSIGGGVRNEQFF
j_gene: TRBJ2-1
len: 15
v_gene: TRBV19

CDR3aa: CASSLKFRANTEAFF
j_gene: TRBJ1-1
len: 15
v_gene: TRBV5-1

CDR3aa: CASSHNRGRDEKLFF
j_gene: TRBJ1-4
len: 15
v_gene: TRBV5-1

CDR3aa: CASSSGGGIRTEAFF
j_gene: TRBJ1-1
len: 15
v_gene: TRBV7-2

CDR3aa: CASEPGTGGLTEAFF
j_gene: TRBJ1-1
len: 15
v_gene: TRBV18

CDR3aa: CASSQLGSPLHF
j_gene: TRBJ1-6
len: 12
v_gene: TRBV5-1

CDR3aa: CASSQVGGRPYEQYF
j_gene: TRBJ2-7
len: 15
v_gene: TRBV3-1/TRBV3-2

CDR3aa: CASSRLHGGKKNTEAFF
j_gene: TRBJ1-1
len: 17
v_gene: TRBV4-1

CDR3aa: CASSLVVYEQYF
j_gene: TRBJ2-7
len: 12
v_gene: TRBV5-5

CDR3aa: CASGTGWTGGIYEQYF
j_gene: TRBJ2-7
len: 16
v_gene: TRBV19

CDR3aa: CASSIWGPLAGNKDTQYF
j_gene: TRBJ2-3
len: 18
v_gene: TRBV19

CDR3aa: CASSPDRGVIRGYTF
j_gene: TRBJ1-2
len: 15
v_gene: TRBV5-1

CDR3aa: CASSLSGTMDPYEQYF
j_gene: TRBJ2-7
len: 16
v_gene: TRBV11-2

CDR3aa: CASSQGRRPFDEKLFF
j_gene: TRBJ1-4
len: 16
v_gene: TRBV3-1/TRBV3-2

CDR3aa: CASSQERGESSYNEQFF
j_gene: TRBJ2-1
len: 17
v_gene: TRBV4-2

CDR3aa: CASSQDNPGSHTDTQYF
j_gene: TRBJ2-3
len: 17
v_gene: TRBV3-1/TRBV3-2

CDR3aa: CASSRLSFDPQHF
j_gene: TRBJ1-5
len: 13
v_gene: TRBV2

CDR3aa: CASSLTRTGGKAFF
j_gene: TRBJ1-1
len: 14
v_gene: TRBV11-3

CDR3aa: CASSEARLGISYNSPLHF
j_gene: TRBJ1-6
len: 18
v_gene: TRBV6-1

CDR3aa: CASSLSPGGGQDGYGYTF
j_gene: TRBJ1-2
len: 18
v_gene: TRBV7-9

CDR3aa: CASSEMGSYNSPLHF
j_gene: TRBJ1-6
len: 15
v_gene: TRBV2

CDR3aa: CASSQDPGRSALTNYGYTF
j_gene: TRBJ1-2
len: 19
v_gene: TRBV3-1/TRBV3-2

CDR3aa: CSVATVYYGYTF
j_gene: TRBJ1-2
len: 12
v_gene: TRBV29-1

CDR3aa: CASKKRDQPQHF
j_gene: TRBJ1-5
len: 12
v_gene: TRBV13

CDR3aa: CASRYAATGGETGELFF
j_gene: TRBJ2-2
len: 17
v_gene: TRBV11-3

CDR3aa: CATSRGDSEAFF
j_gene: TRBJ1-1
len: 12
v_gene: TRBV15

CDR3aa: CSVSTGTDTQYF
j_gene: TRBJ2-3
len: 12
v_gene: TRBV29-1

CDR3aa: CASSLPNTGELFF
j_gene: TRBJ2-2
len: 13
v_gene: TRBV19

CDR3aa: CASSFRRLLGGELFF
j_gene: TRBJ2-2
len: 15
v_gene: TRBV6-8

CDR3aa: CSASLSGFSYNEQFF
j_gene: TRBJ2-1
len: 15
v_gene: TRBV20-1

CDR3aa: CASSVEGQGLYDYGYTF
j_gene: TRBJ1-2
len: 17
v_gene: TRBV9

CDR3aa: CASSLRESYEQYF
j_gene: TRBJ2-7
len: 13
v_gene: TRBV5-8

CDR3aa: CATSDRPHRDATQYF
j_gene: TRBJ2-3
len: 15
v_gene: TRBV24-1

CDR3aa: CASSEGGGFDTQYF
j_gene: TRBJ2-3
len: 14
v_gene: TRBV9

CDR3aa: CAISAALEGYGYTF
j_gene: TRBJ1-2
len: 14
v_gene: TRBV10-3

CDR3aa: CASRSLSHEQFF
j_gene: TRBJ2-1
len: 12
v_gene: TRBV11-2

CDR3aa: CASSALGVAQYF
j_gene: TRBJ2-7
len: 12
v_gene: TRBV4-1

CDR3aa: CASRVDRNTEAFF
j_gene: TRBJ1-1
len: 13
v_gene: TRBV2

CDR3aa: CAISDPGQENIQYF
j_gene: TRBJ2-4
len: 14
v_gene: TRBV10-3

CDR3aa: CASSPPDRVSGNTIYF
j_gene: TRBJ1-3
len: 16
v_gene: TRBV18

CDR3aa: CASSPGFGSRNTIYF
j_gene: TRBJ1-3
len: 15
v_gene: TRBV19

CDR3aa: CASSLAHSGGLNEQFF
j_gene: TRBJ2-1
len: 16
v_gene: TRBV7-8

CDR3aa: CASSISRDRISYEQYF
j_gene: TRBJ2-7
len: 16
v_gene: TRBV11-1

CDR3aa: CASSPPQTRNTIYF
j_gene: TRBJ1-3
len: 14
v_gene: TRBV18

CDR3aa: CSVDPGLAGRTDTQYF
j_gene: TRBJ2-3
len: 16
v_gene: TRBV29-1

CDR3aa: CASSRGTGSYNEQFF
j_gene: TRBJ2-1
len: 15
v_gene: TRBV6-5

CDR3aa: CATNVGGTDTQYF
j_gene: TRBJ2-3
len: 13
v_gene: TRBV2

CDR3aa: CASRARGANTGELFF
j_gene: TRBJ2-2
len: 15
v_gene: TRBV6-4

CDR3aa: CASSLGGYHTEAFF
j_gene: TRBJ1-1
len: 14
v_gene: TRBV5-1

CDR3aa: CASRDSYEQYF
j_gene: TRBJ2-7
len: 11
v_gene: TRBV5-1